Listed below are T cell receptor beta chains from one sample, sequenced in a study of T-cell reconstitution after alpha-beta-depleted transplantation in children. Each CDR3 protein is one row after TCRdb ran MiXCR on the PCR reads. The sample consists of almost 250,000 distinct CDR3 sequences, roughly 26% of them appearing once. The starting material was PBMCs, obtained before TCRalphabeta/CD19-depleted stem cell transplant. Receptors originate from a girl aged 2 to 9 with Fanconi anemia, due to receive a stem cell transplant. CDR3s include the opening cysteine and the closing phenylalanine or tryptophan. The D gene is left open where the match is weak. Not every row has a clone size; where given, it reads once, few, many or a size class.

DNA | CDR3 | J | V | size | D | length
TGCAGCATCAGGGGGCCTCAGGACGGCTACACCTTC | CSIRGPQDGYTF | TRBJ1-2 | TRBV29-1 | many | TRBD1 | 12
TGTGCCACCAACTTAGCGGGTCCCTCCTACGAGCAGTACTTC | CATNLAGPSYEQYF | TRBJ2-7 | TRBV12-3/TRBV12-4 | many | TRBD2 | 14
TGCAGTGTTGGGTCTGCGGTCAACTATGGCTACACCTTC | CSVGSAVNYGYTF | TRBJ1-2 | TRBV20-1 | few | - | 13
TGCAGCGTTGCGGATGGCACAGATACGCAGTATTTT | CSVADGTDTQYF | TRBJ2-3 | TRBV29-1 | many | - | 12
TGTGCCACCAAGGGGTCAGGGGGTAACTACGAGCAGTACTTC | CATKGSGGNYEQYF | TRBJ2-7 | TRBV2 | - | TRBD1 | 14
TGCAGTGCTAGTTCAGGGCGGTCCTACGAGCAGTACTTC | CSASSGRSYEQYF | TRBJ2-7 | TRBV20-1 | few | - | 13
TGCAGCGTTGGAGGCTACACCTTC | CSVGGYTF | TRBJ1-2 | TRBV29-1 | many | - | 8
TGCAGCGTTGTGACAGGGGGCGCCGCGGGTCCCCAGCATTTT | CSVVTGGAAGPQHF | TRBJ1-5 | TRBV29-1 | many | TRBD1 | 14
TGCAGCTCTTGTGGGAGTCTGTTAGATGAGCAGTTCTTC | CSSCGSLLDEQFF | TRBJ2-1 | TRBV29-1 | - | - | 13
TGCAGTGCTAGTCGGGCTGGGGGCTCCTATAATTCACCCCTCCACTTT | CSASRAGGSYNSPLHF | TRBJ1-6 | TRBV20-1 | many | - | 16
TGCGCCAGCAGCATACAGCCGGGGGAGACCCAGTACTTC | CASSIQPGETQYF | TRBJ2-5 | TRBV5-1 | - | - | 13
TGTGCCACAGTCTGGGGAAACCAAGAGACCCAGTACTTC | CATVWGNQETQYF | TRBJ2-5 | TRBV7-8 | - | - | 13
TGTGCCAGCACCACTAGCGACAGCTACGAGCAGTACTTC | CASTTSDSYEQYF | TRBJ2-7 | TRBV25-1 | many | TRBD2 | 13